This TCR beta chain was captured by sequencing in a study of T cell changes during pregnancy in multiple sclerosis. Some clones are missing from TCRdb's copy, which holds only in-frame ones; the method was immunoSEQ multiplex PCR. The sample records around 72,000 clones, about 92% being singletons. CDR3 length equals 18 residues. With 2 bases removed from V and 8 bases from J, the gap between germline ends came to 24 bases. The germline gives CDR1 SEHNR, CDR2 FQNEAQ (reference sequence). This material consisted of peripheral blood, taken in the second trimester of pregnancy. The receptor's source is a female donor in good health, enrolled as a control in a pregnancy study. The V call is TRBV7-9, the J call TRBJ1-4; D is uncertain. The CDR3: CASSLLFSQTHEGEKLFF. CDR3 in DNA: TGTGCCAGCAGCTTACTTTTCAGTCAGACCCACGAGGGAGAAAAACTGTTTTTT. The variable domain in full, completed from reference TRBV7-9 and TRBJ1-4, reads DTGVSQNPRHKITKRGQNVTFRCDPISEHNRLYWYRQTLGQGPEFLTYFQNEAQLEKSRLLSDRFSAERPKGSFSTLEIQRTEQGDSAMYLCASSLLFSQTHEGEKLFFGSGTQLSVL.